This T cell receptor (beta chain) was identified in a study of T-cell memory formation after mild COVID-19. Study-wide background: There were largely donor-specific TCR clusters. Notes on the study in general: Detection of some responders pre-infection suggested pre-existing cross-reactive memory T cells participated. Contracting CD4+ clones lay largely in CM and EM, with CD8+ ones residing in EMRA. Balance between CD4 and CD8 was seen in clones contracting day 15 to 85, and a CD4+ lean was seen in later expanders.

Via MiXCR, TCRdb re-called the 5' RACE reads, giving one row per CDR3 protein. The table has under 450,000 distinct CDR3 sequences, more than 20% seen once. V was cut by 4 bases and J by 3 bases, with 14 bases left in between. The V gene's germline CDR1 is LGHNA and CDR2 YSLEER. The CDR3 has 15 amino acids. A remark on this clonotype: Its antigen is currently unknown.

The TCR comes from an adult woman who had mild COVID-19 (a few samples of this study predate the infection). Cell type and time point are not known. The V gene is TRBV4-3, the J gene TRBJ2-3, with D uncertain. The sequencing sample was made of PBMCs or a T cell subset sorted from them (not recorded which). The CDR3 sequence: CASSLGSRSTDTQYF. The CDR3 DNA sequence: TGCGCCAGCAGCCTTGGGTCTAGGAGTACAGATACGCAGTATTTT.